One sample yielded the 2 T cell receptor beta chains listed below, sequenced in a study of blood T cell repertoires in COVID-19. Clones were read by immunoSEQ multiplex PCR, and TCRdb kept only the in-frame ones, dropping some. Here the sample spans almost 400,000 clones, approximately 89% being singletons. The sequencing sample was made of peripheral blood. The receptors come from a woman aged 55-70 years with COVID-19, enrolled during active disease.

V usage is TRBV25-1 and J usage is TRBJ2-7; 7 bases are a match to TRBD2. Germline trimming cut 3 bases from V and 0 bases from J; bases unmatched to any gene: 5. The CDR3 consists of 15 residues. Germline V lookup: CDR1 MGHDK, CDR2 SYGVNS. CDR3: CASSELGTNSYEQYF. The CDR3 region has the DNA TGTGCCAGCAGTGAGCTTGGGACTAACTCCTACGAGCAGTACTTC.

This clone appeared a single time. V is TRBV4-2 and J is TRBJ1-2; D is unresolved. The germline gives CDR1 LGHNA, CDR2 YNFKEQ. The V end was cut by 0 bases, the J end by 2 bases, with 10 bases between. The CDR3 spans 15 residues. The CDR3 DNA is TGTGCCAGCAGCCAAGATCCTGACGGGAACTATGGCTACACCTTC. Protein: CASSQDPDGNYGYTF.